This TCR beta chain was retrieved from a study of T-cell reconstitution after alpha-beta-depleted transplantation in children. The TCRbeta library incorporated unique molecular identifiers. From the PCR reads, TCRdb called clonotypes with MiXCR, one entry per CDR3 protein. The repertoire holds roughly 500,000 distinct CDR3 sequences, about 18% seen once, with over 3% in the top ten. The germline V gene has CDR1 SGHKS and CDR2 YYEKEE (reference sequence). CDR3 length equals 16 residues. V lost 4 bases to trimming and J lost 3 bases, with 20 bases between them. The sample here was PBMCs from the stem cell graft donor, taken from the stem cell graft. This TCR derives from a human donor who donated a stem cell graft to a child with acute lymphoblastic leukemia. The chain links TRBV5-5 to TRBJ2-7; D may match TRBD1 or TRBD2 (6 bases each). The CDR3 spells CASSPMEGVTIYEQYF. CDR3 in DNA: TGTGCCAGCAGCCCCATGGAGGGGGTCACTATCTACGAGCAGTACTTC.